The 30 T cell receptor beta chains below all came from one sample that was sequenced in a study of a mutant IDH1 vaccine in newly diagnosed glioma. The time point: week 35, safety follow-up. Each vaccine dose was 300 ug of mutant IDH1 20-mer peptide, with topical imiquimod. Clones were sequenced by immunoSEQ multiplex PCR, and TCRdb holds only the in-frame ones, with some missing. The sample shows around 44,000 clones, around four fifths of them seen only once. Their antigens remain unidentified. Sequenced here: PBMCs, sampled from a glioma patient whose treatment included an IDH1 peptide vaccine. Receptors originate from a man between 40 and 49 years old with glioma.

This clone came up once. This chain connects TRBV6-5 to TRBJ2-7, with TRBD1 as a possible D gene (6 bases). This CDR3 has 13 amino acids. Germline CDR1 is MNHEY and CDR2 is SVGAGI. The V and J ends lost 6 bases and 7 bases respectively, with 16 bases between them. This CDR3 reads CASSPPGDREQYF. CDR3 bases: TGTGCCAGCAGCCCTCCAGGGGATCGGGAGCAGTACTTC.

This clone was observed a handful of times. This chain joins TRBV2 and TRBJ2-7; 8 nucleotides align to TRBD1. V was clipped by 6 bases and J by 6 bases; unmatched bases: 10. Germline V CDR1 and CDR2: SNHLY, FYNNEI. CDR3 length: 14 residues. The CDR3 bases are TGTGCCAGCAGGCGGGGACAGGAGGTTTCCGAGCAGTACTTC. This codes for CASRRGQEVSEQYF.

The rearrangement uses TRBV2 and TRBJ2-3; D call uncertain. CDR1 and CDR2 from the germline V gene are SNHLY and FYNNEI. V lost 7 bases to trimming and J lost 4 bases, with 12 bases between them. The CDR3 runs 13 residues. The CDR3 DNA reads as TGTGCCAGCACTGTAGGGAAAGCAGATACGCAGTATTTT. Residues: CASTVGKADTQYF.

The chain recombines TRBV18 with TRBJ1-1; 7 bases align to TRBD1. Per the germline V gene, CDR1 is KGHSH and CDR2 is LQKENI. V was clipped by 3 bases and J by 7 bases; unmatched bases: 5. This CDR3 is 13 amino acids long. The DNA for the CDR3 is TGTGCCAGCTCACCGATGGCAGGGGGTGAAGCTTTCTTT. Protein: CASSPMAGGEAFF.

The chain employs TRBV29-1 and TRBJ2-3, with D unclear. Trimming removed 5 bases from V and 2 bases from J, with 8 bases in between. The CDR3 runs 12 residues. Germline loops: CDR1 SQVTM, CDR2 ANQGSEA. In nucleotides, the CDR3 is TGCAGCGTTCCGGACCACACAGATACGCAGTATTTT. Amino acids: CSVPDHTDTQYF.

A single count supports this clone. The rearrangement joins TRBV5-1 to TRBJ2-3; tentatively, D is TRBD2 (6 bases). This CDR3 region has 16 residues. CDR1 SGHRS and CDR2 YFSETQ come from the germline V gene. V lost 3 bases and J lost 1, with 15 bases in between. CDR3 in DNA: TGCGCCAGCAGCTACAGACGGACGGGAGGCACAGATACGCAGTATTTT. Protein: CASSYRRTGGTDTQYF. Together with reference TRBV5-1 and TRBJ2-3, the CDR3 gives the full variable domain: KAGVTQTPRYLIKTRGQQVTLSCSPISGHRSVSWYQQTPGQGLQFLFEYFSETQRNKGNFPGRFSGRQFSNSRSEMNVSTLELGDSALYLCASSYRRTGGTDTQYFGPGTRLTVL.

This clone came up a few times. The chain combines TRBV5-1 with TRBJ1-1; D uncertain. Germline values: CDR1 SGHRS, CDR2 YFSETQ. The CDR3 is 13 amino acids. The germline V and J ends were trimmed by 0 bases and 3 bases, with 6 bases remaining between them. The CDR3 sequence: CASSLGVHTEAFF. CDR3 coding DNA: TGCGCCAGCAGCTTGGGAGTTCACACTGAAGCTTTCTTT.

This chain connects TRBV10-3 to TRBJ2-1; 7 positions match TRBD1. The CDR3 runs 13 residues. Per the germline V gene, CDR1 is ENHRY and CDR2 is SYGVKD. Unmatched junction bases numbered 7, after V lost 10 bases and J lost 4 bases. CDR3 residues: CATSTGQYNEQFF. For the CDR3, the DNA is TGTGCCACAAGCACGGGACAGTACAATGAGCAGTTCTTC.

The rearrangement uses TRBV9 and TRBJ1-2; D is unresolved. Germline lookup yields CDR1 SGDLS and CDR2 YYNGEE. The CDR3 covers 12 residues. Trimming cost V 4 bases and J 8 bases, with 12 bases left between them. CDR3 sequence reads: CASSNSGRGYTF. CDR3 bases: TGTGCCAGCAGCAATTCAGGACGGGGCTACACCTTC.

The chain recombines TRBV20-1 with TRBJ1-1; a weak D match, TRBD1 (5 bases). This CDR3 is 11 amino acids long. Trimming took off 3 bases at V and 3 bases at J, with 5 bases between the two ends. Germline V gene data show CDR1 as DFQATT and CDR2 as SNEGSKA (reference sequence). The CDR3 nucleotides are TGCAGTGCTAGGACAGACACTGAAGCTTTCTTT. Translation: CSARTDTEAFF.

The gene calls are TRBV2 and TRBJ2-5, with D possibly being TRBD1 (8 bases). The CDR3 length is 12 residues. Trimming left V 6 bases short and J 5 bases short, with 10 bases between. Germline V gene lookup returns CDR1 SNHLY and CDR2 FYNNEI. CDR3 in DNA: TGTGCCAGCAGACAGGGGGGGGAGACCCAGTACTTC. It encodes CASRQGGETQYF.

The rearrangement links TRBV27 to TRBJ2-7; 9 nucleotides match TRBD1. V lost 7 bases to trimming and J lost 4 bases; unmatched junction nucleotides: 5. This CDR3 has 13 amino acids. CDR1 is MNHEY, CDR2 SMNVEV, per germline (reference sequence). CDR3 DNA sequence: TGTGCCAGCAAGGGACAGGGTTATTACGAGCAGTACTTC. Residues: CASKGQGYYEQYF.

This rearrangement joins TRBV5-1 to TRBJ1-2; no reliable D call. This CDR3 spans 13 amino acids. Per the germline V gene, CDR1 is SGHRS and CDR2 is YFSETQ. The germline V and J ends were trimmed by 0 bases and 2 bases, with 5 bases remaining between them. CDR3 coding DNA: TGCGCCAGCAGCTTGGACGGAAACTATGGCTACACCTTC. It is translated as CASSLDGNYGYTF.

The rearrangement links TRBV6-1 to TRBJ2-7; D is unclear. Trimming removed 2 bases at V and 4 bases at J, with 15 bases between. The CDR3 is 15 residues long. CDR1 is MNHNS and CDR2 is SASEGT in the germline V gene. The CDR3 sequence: CASSESYQLGYEQYF. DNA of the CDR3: TGTGCCAGCAGTGAATCTTATCAACTGGGGTACGAGCAGTACTTC.

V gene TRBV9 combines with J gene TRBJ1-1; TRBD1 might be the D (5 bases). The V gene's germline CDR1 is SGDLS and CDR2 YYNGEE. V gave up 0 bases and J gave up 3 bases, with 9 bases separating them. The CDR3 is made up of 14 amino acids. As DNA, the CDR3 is TGTGCCAGCAGCGTAGACGGCAGGGACACTGAAGCTTTCTTT. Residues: CASSVDGRDTEAFF.

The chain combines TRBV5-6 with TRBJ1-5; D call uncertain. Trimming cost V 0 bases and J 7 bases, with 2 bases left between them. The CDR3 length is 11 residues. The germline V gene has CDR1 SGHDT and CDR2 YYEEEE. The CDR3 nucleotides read TGTGCCAGCAGCTTGGTACAGCCCCAGCATTTT. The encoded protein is CASSLVQPQHF.

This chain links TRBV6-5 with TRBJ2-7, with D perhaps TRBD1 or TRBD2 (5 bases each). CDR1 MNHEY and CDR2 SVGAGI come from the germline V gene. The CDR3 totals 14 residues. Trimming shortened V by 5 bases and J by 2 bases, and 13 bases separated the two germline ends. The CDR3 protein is CASSERDDPYEQYF. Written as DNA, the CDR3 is TGTGCCAGCAGTGAAAGGGACGATCCCTACGAGCAGTACTTC.

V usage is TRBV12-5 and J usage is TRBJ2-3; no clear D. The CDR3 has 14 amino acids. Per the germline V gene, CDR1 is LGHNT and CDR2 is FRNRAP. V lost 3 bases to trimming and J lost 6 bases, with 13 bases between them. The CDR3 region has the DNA TGTGCTAGTGGTTTCTCTGTCACCTGGGATACGCAGTATTTT. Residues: CASGFSVTWDTQYF.

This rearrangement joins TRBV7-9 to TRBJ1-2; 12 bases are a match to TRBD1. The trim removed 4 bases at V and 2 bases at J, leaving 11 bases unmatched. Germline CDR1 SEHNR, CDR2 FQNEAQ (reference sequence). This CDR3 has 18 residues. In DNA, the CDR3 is TGTGCCAGCAGCTCGAAACTCCCGGGACAGGGGGCGAACTATGGCTACACCTTC. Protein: CASSSKLPGQGANYGYTF. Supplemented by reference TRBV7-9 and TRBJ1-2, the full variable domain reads DTGVSQNPRHKITKRGQNVTFRCDPISEHNRLYWYRQTLGQGPEFLTYFQNEAQLEKSRLLSDRFSAERPKGSFSTLEIQRTEQGDSAMYLCASSSKLPGQGANYGYTFGSGTRLTVV.

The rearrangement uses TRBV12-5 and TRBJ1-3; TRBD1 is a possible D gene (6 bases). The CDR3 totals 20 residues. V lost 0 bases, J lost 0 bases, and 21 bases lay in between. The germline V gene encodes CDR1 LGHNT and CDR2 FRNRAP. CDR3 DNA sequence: TGTGCTAGTGGTTTGGTAATTCGGGGGCAGCCCGATTCCTCTGGAAACACCATATATTTT. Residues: CASGLVIRGQPDSSGNTIYF.

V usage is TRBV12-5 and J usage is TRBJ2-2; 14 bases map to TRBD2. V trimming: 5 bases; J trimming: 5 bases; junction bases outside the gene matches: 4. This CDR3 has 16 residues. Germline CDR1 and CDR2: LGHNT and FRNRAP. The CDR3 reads CASGPGLAGVTGELFF. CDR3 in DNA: TGTGCTAGTGGTCCGGGACTAGCGGGGGTGACCGGGGAGCTGTTTTTT.

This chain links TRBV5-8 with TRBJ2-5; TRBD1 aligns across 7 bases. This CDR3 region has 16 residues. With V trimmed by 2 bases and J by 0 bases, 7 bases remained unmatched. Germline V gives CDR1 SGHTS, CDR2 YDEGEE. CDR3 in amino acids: CASSFFGTVNQETQYF. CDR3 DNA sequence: TGTGCCAGCAGCTTTTTTGGGACAGTAAACCAAGAGACCCAGTACTTC. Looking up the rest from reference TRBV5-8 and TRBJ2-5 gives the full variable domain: EAGVTQSPTHLIKTRGQQATLRCSPISGHTSVYWYQQALGLGLQFLLWYDEGEERNRGNFPPRFSGRQFPNYSSELNVNALELEDSALYLCASSFFGTVNQETQYFGPGTRLLVL.

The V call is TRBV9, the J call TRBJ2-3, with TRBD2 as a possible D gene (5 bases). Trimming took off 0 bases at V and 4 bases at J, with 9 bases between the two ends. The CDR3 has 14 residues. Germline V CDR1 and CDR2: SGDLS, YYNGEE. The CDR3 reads CASSVALASDTQYF. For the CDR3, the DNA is TGTGCCAGCAGCGTAGCCCTAGCCTCAGATACGCAGTATTTT.

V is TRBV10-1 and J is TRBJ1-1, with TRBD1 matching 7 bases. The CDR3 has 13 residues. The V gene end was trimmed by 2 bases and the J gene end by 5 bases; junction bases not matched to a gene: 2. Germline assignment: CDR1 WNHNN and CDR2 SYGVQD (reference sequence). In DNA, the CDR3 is TGCGCCAGCAGTGAGGCGACAGGGACTGAAGCTTTCTTT. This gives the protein CASSEATGTEAFF.

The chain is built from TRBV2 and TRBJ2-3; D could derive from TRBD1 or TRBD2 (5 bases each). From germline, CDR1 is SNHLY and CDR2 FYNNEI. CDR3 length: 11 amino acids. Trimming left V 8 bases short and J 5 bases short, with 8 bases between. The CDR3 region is CASGDRDTQYF. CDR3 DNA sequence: TGTGCCAGCGGGGACCGAGATACGCAGTATTTT.

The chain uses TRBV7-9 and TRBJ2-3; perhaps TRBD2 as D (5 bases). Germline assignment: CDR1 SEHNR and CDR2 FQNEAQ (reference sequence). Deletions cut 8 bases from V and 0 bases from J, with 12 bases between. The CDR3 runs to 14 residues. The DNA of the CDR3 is TGTGCCAGCGGCCGAGAGGGTAGCACAGATACGCAGTATTTT. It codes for CASGREGSTDTQYF.

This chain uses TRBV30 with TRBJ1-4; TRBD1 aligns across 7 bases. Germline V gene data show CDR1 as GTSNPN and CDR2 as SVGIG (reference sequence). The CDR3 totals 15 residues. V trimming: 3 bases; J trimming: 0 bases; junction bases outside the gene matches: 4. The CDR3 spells CAWSKGGSTNEKLFF. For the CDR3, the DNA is TGTGCCTGGAGCAAAGGGGGCTCAACTAATGAAAAACTGTTTTTT.

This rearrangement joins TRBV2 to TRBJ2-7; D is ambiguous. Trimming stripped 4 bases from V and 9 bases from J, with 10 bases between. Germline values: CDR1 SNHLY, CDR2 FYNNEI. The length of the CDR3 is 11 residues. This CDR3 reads CASSVSYWQYF. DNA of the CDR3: TGTGCCAGCAGTGTCTCCTATTGGCAGTACTTC.

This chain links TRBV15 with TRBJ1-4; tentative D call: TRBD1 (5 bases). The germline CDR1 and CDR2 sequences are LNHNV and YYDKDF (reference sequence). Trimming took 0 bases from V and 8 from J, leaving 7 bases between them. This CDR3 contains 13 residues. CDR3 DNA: TGTGCCACCAGCAGAGATAGGGGCGAAAAACTGTTTTTT. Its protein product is CATSRDRGEKLFF.

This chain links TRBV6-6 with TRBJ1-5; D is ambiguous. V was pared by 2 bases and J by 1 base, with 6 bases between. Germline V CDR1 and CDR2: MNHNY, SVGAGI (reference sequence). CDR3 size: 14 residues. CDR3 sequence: CASSYEASNQPQHF. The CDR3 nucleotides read TGTGCCAGCAGTTACGAGGCGAGCAATCAGCCCCAGCATTTT.